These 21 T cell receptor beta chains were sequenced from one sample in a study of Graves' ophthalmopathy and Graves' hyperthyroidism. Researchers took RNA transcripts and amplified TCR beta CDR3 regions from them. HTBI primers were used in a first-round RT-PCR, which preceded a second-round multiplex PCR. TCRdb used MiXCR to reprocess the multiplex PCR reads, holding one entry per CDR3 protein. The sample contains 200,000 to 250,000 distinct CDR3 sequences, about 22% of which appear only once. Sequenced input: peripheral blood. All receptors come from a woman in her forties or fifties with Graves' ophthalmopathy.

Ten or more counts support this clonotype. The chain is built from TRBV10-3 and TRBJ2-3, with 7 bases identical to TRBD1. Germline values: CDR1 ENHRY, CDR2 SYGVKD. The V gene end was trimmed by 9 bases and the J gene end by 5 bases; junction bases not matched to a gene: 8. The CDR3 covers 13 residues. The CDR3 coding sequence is TGTGCCATGCAGGGGGTTCTCGTAGATACGCAGTATTTT. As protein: CAMQGVLVDTQYF.

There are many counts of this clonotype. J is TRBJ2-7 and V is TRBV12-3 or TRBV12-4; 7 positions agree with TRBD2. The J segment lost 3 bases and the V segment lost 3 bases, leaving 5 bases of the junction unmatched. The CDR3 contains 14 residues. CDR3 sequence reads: CASSLGRAVYEQYF. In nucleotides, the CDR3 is TGTGCCAGCAGTTTGGGGAGGGCCGTCTACGAGCAGTACTTC.

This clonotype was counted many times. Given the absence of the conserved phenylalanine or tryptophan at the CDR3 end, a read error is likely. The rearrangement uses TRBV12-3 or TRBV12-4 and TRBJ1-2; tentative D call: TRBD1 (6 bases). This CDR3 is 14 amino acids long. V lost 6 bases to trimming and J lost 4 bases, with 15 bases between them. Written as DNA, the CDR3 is TGTGCCAGCAGCCTACGGTTAGGGGGCTATGGCTACACCCTC. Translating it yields CASSLRLGGYGYTL.

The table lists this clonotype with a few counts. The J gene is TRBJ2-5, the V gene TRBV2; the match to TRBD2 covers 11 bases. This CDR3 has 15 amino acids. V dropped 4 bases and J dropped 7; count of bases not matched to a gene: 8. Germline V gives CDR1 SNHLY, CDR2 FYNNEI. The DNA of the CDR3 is TGTGCCAGCAGTGCTGGGGGACTAGCGGCGGGGACCCAGTACTTC. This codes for CASSAGGLAAGTQYF.

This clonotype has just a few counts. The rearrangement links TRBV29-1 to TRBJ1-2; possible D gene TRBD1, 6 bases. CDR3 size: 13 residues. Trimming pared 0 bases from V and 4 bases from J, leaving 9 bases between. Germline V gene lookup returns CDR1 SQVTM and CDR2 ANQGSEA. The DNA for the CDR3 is TGCAGCGTTGAAGACAGGGGAACCTATGGCTACACCTTC. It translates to CSVEDRGTYGYTF.

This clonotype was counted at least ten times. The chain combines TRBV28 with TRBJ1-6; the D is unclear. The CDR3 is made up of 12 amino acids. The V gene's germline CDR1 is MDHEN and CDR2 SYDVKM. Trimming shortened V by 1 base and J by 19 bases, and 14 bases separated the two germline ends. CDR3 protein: CASSLSIPDLHF. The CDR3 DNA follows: TGTGCCAGCAGTTTATCGATACCAGATCTTCACTTT. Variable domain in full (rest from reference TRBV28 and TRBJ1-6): DVKVTQSSRYLVKRTGEKVFLECVQDMDHENMFWYRQDPGLGLRLIYFSYDVKMKEKGDIPEGYSVSREKKERFSLILESASTNQTSMYLCASSLSIPDLHFGNGTRLTVT.

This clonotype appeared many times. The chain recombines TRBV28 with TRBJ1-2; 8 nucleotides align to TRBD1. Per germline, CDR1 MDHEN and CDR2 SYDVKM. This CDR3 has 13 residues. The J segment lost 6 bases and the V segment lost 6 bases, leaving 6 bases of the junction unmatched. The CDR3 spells CASRPTGDHGYTF. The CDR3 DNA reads TGTGCCAGCAGGCCGACAGGGGATCATGGCTACACCTTC.

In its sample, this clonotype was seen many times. CDR3 DNA sequence: TGTGCCAGCAGCCTTCTCGGGACTCTTCTAGAGACCCAGTACTTC. Translation gives CASSLLGTLLETQYF. The chain is built from TRBV7-9 and TRBJ2-5; possible D gene TRBD2, 6 bases. V was trimmed by 5 bases and J by 4 bases, leaving 17 bases between them. CDR1 SEHNR and CDR2 FQNEAQ come from the germline V gene (reference sequence). The CDR3 runs 15 residues.

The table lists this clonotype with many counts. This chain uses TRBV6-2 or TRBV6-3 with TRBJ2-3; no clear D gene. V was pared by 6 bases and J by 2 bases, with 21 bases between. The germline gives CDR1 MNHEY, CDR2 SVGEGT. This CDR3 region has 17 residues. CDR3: CASSRSTQHVPTDTQYF. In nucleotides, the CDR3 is TGTGCCAGCAGCCGAAGTACCCAACACGTCCCCACAGATACGCAGTATTTT.

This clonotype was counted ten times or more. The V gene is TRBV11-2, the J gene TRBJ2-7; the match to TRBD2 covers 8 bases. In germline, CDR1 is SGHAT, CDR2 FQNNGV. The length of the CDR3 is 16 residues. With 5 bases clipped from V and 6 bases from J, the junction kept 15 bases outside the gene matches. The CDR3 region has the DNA TGTGCCAGCAGCGTGGGAGCGGGGGCCAACGGGGGCGAGCAGTACTTC. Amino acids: CASSVGAGANGGEQYF. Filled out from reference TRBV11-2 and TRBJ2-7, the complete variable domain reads EAGVAQSPRYKIIEKRQSVAFWCNPISGHATLYWYQQILGQGPKLLIQFQNNGVVDDSQLPKDRFSAERLKGVDSTLKIQPAKLEDSAVYLCASSVGAGANGGEQYFGPGTRLTVT.

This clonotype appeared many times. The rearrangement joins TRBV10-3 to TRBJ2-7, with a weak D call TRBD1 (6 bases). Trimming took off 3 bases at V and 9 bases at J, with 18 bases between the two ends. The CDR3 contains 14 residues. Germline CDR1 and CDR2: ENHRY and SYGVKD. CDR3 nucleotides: TGTGCCATCAGTGAAGGGACGGTGGGGGCGAGGCAGTACTTC. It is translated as CAISEGTVGARQYF.

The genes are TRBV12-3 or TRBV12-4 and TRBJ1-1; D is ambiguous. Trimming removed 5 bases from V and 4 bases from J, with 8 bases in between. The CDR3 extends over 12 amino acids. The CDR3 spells CASSLKSTEAFF. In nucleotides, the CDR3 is TGTGCCAGCAGTCTGAAGAGCACTGAAGCTTTCTTT.

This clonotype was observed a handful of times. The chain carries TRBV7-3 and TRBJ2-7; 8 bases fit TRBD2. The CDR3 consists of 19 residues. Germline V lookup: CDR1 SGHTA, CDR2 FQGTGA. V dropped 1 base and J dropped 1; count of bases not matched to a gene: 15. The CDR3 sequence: CASSLNPSWGSGESYEQYF. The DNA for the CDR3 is TGTGCCAGCAGCTTAAACCCCTCTTGGGGTAGCGGGGAATCCTACGAGCAGTACTTC.

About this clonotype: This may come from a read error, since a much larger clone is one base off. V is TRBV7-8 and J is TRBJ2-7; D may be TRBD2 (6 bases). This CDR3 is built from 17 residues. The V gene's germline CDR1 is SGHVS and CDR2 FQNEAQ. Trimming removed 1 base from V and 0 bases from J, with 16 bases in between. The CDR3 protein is CASSLVGGRRLSYEQYF. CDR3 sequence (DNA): TGTGCCAGCAGCTTAGTGGGGGGACGCAGACTCTCCTACGAGCAGTACTTC.

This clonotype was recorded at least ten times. The CDR3: CASSSTDANYGYTF. CDR3 sequence (DNA): TGTGCCAGCAGCTCGACAGACGCTAACTATGGCTACACCTTC. The chain employs TRBV7-3 and TRBJ1-2, with D possibly being TRBD1 (5 bases). V was trimmed by 4 bases and J by 0 bases, leaving 9 bases between them. CDR3 length: 14 residues. Germline CDR1 SGHTA, CDR2 FQGTGA.

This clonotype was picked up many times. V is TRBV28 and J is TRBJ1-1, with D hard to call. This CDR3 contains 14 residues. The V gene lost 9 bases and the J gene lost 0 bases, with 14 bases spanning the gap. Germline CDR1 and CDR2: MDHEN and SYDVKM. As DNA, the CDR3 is TGTGCCAGTCGTAGGAACAGCATGAACACTGAAGCTTTCTTT. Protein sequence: CASRRNSMNTEAFF.

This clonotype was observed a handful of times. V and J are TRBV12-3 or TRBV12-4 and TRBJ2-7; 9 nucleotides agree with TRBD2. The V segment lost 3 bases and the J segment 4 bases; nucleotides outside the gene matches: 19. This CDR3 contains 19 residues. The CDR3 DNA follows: TGTGCCAGCAGTTTGTCAGGGGGTCTAGCGGGAAACAACGGGTACGAGCAGTACTTC. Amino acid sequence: CASSLSGGLAGNNGYEQYF.

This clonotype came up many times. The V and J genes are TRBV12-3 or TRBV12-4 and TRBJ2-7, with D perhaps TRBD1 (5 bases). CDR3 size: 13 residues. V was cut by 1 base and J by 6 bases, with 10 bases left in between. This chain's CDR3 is CASSLGRVVEQYF. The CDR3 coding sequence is TGTGCCAGCAGTTTAGGCAGGGTGGTCGAGCAGTACTTC.

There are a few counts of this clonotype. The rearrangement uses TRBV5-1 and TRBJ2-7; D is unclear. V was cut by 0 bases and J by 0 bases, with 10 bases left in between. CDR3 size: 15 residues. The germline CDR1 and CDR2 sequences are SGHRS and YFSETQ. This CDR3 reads CASSLDGRSSYEQYF. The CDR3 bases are TGCGCCAGCAGCTTGGACGGCCGTAGCTCCTACGAGCAGTACTTC.

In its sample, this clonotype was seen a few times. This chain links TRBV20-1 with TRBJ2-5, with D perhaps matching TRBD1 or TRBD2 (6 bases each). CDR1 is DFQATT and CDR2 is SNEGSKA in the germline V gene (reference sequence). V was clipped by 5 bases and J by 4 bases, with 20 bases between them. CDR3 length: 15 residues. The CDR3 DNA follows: TGCAGTGCTTTAGAGGCCTCGGGGGCTGTAGAGACCCAGTACTTC. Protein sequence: CSALEASGAVETQYF.

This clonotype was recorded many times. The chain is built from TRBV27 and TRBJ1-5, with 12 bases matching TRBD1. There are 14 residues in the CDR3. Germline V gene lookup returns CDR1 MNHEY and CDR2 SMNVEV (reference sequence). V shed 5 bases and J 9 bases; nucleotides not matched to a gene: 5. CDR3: CASSGTGGLGPQHF. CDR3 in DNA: TGTGCCAGCAGTGGGACAGGGGGCCTAGGGCCCCAGCATTTT.